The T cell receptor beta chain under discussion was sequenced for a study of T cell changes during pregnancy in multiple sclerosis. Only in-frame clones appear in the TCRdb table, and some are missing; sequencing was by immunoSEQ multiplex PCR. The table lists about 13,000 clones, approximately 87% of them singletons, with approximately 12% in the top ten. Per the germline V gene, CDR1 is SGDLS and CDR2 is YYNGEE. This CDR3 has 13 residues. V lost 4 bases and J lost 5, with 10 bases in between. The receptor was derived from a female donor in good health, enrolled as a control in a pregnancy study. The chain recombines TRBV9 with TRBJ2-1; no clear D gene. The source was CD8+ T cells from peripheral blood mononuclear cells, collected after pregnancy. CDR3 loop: CASSSSGNNEQFF. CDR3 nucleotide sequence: TGTGCCAGCAGCTCCTCGGGTAACAATGAGCAGTTCTTC.